The rows below give T cell receptor beta chains drawn from one sample of a study of cytomegalovirus exposure and HLA in healthy donors. Sequencing was performed with immunoSEQ multiplex PCR; in TCRdb, only in-frame clones are kept and a portion is missing. The sample lists under 200,000 clones, around 77% occurring once. The source material was PBMCs. All receptors derive from a man in his sixties in good health and CMV-seronegative. The CDR3 runs from the conserved cysteine through the conserved F or W. D genes are given only for firm matches. For some rows the clone size is stated as once, few or many, or as a class when expanded; others skip it.

V gene: TRBV2
clone size: -
J gene: TRBJ2-3
D gene: -
CDR3 protein: CASRVSWSADTQYF
CDR3 DNA: TGTGCCAGCAGGGTTTCTTGGTCGGCAGATACGCAGTATTTT

V gene: TRBV5-1
clone size: -
J gene: TRBJ2-3
D gene: -
CDR3 protein: CASQGAVASTDTQYF
CDR3 DNA: TGCGCCAGCCAAGGGGCGGTGGCTAGCACAGATACGCAGTATTTT

V gene: TRBV6-1
clone size: -
J gene: TRBJ2-7
D gene: TRBD2
CDR3 protein: CASSGTSGSSYEQYF
CDR3 DNA: TGTGCCAGCAGTGGGACTAGCGGGAGCTCCTACGAGCAGTACTTC

V gene: TRBV30
clone size: once
J gene: TRBJ2-1
D gene: TRBD2
CDR3 protein: CAWSDPGLGRDEQFF
CDR3 DNA: TGTGCCTGGAGTGACCCGGGACTAGGGCGCGATGAGCAGTTCTTC

V gene: TRBV5-1
clone size: -
J gene: TRBJ2-5
D gene: -
CDR3 protein: CASSLVGTAGTQYF
CDR3 DNA: TGCGCCAGCAGCTTGGTCGGCACGGCGGGGACCCAGTACTTC

V gene: TRBV5-1
clone size: once
J gene: TRBJ2-5
D gene: -
CDR3 protein: CASSIRRGETQYF
CDR3 DNA: TGCGCCAGCAGCATTCGTAGGGGAGAGACCCAGTACTTC

V gene: TRBV5-1
clone size: -
J gene: TRBJ2-2
D gene: TRBD2
CDR3 protein: CASSLVVLAGSTGELFF
CDR3 DNA: TGCGCCAGCAGCTTGGTTGTACTAGCGGGGAGCACCGGGGAGCTGTTTTTT

V gene: TRBV6-1
clone size: -
J gene: TRBJ2-5
D gene: -
CDR3 protein: CASSATALRETQYF
CDR3 DNA: TGTGCCAGCAGTGCGACAGCCTTAAGGGAGACCCAGTACTTC

V gene: TRBV5-1
clone size: few
J gene: TRBJ2-1
D gene: -
CDR3 protein: CASSFQGEQFF
CDR3 DNA: TGCGCCAGCAGCTTCCAGGGGGAGCAGTTCTTC

V gene: TRBV15
clone size: -
J gene: TRBJ2-7
D gene: TRBD1
CDR3 protein: CATSREQGAYEQYF
CDR3 DNA: TGTGCCACCAGCAGAGAACAGGGGGCCTACGAGCAGTACTTC

V gene: TRBV28
clone size: -
J gene: TRBJ1-5
D gene: -
CDR3 protein: CASSLLVPGNQPQHF
CDR3 DNA: TGTGCCAGCAGTTTATTGGTACCGGGAAATCAGCCCCAGCATTTT